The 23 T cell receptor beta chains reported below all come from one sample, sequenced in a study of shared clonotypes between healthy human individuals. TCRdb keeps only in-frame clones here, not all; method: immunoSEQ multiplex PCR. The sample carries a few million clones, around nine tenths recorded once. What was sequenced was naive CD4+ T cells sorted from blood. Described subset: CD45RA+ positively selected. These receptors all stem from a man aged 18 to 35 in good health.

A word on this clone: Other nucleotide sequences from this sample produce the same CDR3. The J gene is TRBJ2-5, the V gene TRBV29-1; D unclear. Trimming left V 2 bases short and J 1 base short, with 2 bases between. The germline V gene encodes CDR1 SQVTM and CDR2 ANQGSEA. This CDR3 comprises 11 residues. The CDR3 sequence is CSVERQETQYF. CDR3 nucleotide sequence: TGCAGCGTTGAACGCCAAGAGACCCAGTACTTC.

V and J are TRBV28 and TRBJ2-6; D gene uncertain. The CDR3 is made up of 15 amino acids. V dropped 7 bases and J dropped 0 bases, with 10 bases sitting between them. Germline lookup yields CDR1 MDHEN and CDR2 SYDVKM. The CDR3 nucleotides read TGTGCCAGCACCCCGTGGGGCTCTGGGGCCAACGTCCTGACTTTC. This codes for CASTPWGSGANVLTF.

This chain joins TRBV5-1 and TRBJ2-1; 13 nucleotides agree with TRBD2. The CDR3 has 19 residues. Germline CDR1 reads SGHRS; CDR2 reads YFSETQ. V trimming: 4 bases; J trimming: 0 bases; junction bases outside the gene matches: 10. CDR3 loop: CASSPRTSGRWSSYNEQFF. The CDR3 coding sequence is TGCGCCAGCAGCCCTCGGACTAGCGGGAGATGGAGCTCCTACAATGAGCAGTTCTTC.

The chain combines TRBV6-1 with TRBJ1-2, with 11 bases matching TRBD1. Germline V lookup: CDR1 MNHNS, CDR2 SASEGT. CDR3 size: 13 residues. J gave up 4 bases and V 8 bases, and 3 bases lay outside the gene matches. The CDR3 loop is CASWTGGGYGYTF. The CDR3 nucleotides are TGTGCCAGCTGGACAGGGGGCGGCTATGGCTACACCTTC.

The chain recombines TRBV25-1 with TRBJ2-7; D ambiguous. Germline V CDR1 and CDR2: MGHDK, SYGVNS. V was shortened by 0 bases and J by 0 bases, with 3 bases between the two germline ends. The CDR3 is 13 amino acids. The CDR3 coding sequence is TGTGCCAGCAGTGAATATAACTCCTACGAGCAGTACTTC. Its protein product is CASSEYNSYEQYF.

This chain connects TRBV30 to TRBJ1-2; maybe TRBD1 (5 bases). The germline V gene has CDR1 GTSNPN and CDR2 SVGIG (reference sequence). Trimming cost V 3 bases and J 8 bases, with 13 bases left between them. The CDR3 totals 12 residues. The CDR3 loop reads CAWRWGVLGYTF. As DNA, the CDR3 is TGTGCCTGGAGGTGGGGGGTCCTGGGCTACACCTTC.

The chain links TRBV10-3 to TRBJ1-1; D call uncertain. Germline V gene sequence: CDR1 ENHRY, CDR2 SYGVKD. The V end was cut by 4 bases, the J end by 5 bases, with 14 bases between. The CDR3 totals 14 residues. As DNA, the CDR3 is TGTGCCATCAGTGTAGACACACTAGGAACTGAAGCTTTCTTT. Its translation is CAISVDTLGTEAFF.

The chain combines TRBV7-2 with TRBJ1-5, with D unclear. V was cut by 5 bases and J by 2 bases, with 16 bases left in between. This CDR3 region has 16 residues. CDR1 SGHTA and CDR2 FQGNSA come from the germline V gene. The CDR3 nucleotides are TGTGCCAGCAGCCCCTACAAAGGCGGGGGCAATCAGCCCCAGCATTTT. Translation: CASSPYKGGGNQPQHF.

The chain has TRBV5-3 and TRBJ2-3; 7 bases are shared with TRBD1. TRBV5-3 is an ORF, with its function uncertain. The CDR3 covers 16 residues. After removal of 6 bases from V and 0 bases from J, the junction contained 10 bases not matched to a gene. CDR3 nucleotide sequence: TGTGCCAGAACCTCACGGCCCAGGGGGAGCACAGATACGCAGTATTTT. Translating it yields CARTSRPRGSTDTQYF.

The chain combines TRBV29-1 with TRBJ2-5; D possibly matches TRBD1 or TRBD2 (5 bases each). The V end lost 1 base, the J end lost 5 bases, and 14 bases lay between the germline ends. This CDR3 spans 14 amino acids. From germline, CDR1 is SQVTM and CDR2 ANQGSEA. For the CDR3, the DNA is TGCAGCGTTGAAGTAGGGGCGTGGGAGGAGACCCAGTACTTC. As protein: CSVEVGAWEETQYF.

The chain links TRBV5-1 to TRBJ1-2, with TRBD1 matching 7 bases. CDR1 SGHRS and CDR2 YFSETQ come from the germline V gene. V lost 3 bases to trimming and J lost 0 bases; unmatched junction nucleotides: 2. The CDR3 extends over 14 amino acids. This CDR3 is CASSWGTANYGYTF. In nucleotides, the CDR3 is TGCGCCAGCAGCTGGGGGACAGCTAACTATGGCTACACCTTC.

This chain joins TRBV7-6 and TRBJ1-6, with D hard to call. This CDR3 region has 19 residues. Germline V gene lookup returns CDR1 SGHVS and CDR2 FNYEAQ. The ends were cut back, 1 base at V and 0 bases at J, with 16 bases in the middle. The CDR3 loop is CASSLGERTRSSYNSPLHF. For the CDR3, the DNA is TGTGCCAGCAGCTTAGGAGAGAGAACCCGGAGCTCCTATAATTCACCCCTCCACTTT.

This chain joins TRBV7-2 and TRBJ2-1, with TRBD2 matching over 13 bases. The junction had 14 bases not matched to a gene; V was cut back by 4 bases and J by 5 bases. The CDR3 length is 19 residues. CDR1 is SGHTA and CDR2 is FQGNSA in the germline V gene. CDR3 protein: CASSSSGLAGAPGDNEQFF. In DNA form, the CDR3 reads TGTGCCAGCAGCTCGAGCGGACTAGCGGGAGCTCCGGGGGACAATGAGCAGTTCTTC. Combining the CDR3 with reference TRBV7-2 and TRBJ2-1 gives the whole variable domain GAGVSQSPSNKVTEKGKDVELRCDPISGHTALYWYRQSLGQGLEFLIYFQGNSAPDKSGLPSDRFSAERTGGSVSTLTIQRTQQEDSAVYLCASSSSGLAGAPGDNEQFFGPGTRLTVL.

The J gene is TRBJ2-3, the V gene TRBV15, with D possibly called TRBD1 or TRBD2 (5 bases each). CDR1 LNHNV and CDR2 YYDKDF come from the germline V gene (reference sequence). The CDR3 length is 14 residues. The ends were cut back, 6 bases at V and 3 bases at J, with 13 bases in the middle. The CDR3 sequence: CATRWGSETDTQYF. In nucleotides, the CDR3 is TGTGCCACCAGGTGGGGGTCTGAGACAGATACGCAGTATTTT.

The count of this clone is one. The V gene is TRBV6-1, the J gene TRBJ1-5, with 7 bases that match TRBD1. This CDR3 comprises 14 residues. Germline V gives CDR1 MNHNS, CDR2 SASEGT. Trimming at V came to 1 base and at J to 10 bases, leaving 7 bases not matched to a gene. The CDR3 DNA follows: TGTGCCAGCAGTGAAGTTAGCAGGGGGGTACCCCAGCATTTT. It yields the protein CASSEVSRGVPQHF.

CDR3: CASSVQFTGELFF. The CDR3 nucleotides read TGTGCCAGCAGCGTTCAATTCACCGGGGAGCTGTTTTTT. The J gene is TRBJ2-2, the V gene TRBV9; D gene ambiguous. The germline V gene has CDR1 SGDLS and CDR2 YYNGEE. The ends were cut back, 2 bases at V and 4 bases at J, with 6 bases in the middle. This CDR3 is built from 13 residues.

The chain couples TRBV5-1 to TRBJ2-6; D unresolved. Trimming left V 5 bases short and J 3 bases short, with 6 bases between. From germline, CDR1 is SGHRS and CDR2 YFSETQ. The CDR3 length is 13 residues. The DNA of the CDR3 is TGCGCCAGCAGTAACGGTGGGGCCAACGTCCTGACTTTC. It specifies CASSNGGANVLTF. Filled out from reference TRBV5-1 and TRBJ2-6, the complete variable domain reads KAGVTQTPRYLIKTRGQQVTLSCSPISGHRSVSWYQQTPGQGLQFLFEYFSETQRNKGNFPGRFSGRQFSNSRSEMNVSTLELGDSALYLCASSNGGANVLTFGAGSRLTVL.

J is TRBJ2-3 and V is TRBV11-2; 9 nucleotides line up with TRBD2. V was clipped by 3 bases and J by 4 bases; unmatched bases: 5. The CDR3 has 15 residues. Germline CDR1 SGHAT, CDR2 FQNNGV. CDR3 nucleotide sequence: TGTGCCAGCAGCTTCTCCCTAGCGGGACCAGATACGCAGTATTTT. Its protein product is CASSFSLAGPDTQYF.

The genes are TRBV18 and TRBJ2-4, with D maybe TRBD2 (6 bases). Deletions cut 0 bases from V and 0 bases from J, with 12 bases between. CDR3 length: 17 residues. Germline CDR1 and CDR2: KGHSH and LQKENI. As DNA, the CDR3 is TGTGCCAGCTCACCACCGGGGACTTTGCTAGCCAAAAACATTCAGTACTTC. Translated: CASSPPGTLLAKNIQYF.

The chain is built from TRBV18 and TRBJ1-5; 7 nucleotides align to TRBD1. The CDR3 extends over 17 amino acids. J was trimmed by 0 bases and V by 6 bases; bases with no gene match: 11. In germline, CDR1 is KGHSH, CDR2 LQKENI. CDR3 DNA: TGTGCCAGCTCTCAAACCCCGGGACAGAATAGCAATCAGCCCCAGCATTTT. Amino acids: CASSQTPGQNSNQPQHF.

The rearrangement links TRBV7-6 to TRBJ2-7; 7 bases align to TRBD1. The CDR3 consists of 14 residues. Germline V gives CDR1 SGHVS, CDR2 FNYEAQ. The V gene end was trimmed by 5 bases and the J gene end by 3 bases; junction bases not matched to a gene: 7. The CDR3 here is CASSPRGQYYEQYF. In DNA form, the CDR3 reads TGTGCCAGCAGCCCAAGGGGACAGTACTACGAGCAGTACTTC.

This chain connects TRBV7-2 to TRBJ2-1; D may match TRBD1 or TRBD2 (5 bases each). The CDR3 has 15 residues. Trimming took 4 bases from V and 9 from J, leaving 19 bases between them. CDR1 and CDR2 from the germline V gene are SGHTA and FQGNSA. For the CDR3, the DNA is TGTGCCAGCAGCTCTACCGGGACCAAACTCGGTGAGCAGTTCTTC. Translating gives CASSSTGTKLGEQFF.

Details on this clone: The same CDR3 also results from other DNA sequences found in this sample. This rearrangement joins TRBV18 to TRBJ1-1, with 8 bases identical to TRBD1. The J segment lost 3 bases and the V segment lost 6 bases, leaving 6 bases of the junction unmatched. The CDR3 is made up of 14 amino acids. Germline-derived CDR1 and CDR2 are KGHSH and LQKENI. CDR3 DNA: TGTGCCAGCTCCTCTCAGGGGGCGGACACTGAAGCTTTCTTT. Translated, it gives CASSSQGADTEAFF.